The 24 T cell receptor beta chains given below trace back to one sample, sequenced in a study of control samples from healthy donors and cancer patients. Sequenced by immunoSEQ multiplex PCR; TCRdb stores in-frame clones only, minus some. The sample consists of 65,000 to 90,000 clones, about 90% of them appearing once. The sequenced sample consisted of blood. All receptors come from a man in his fifties in good health.

This rearrangement joins TRBV12-3 or TRBV12-4 to TRBJ2-3; D unresolved. V was shortened by 3 bases and J by 6 bases, with 7 bases between the two germline ends. The CDR3 has 12 amino acids. This chain's CDR3 is CASSFGADTQYF. CDR3 bases: TGTGCCAGCAGTTTCGGTGCGGATACGCAGTATTTT.

V and J are TRBV24-1 and TRBJ2-3, with D possibly matching TRBD2 (5 bases). The CDR3 extends over 13 amino acids. The ends were cut back, 5 bases at V and 1 base at J, with 6 bases in the middle. Per the germline V gene, CDR1 is KGHDR and CDR2 is SFDVKD. The CDR3 coding sequence is TGTGCCACCAGTGGGACTGGCACAGATACGCAGTATTTT. This translates into CATSGTGTDTQYF.

The J gene is TRBJ1-5, the V gene TRBV28; D not resolved. The CDR3 contains 17 residues. V was clipped by 3 bases and J by 0 bases, with 15 bases between them. Germline CDR1 MDHEN, CDR2 SYDVKM. The CDR3 coding sequence is TGTGCCAGCAGTTTTTTGTCAGACCCCTATAGCAATCAGCCCCAGCATTTT. Translating it yields CASSFLSDPYSNQPQHF. The variable domain in full, with the rest retrieved from reference TRBV28 and TRBJ1-5, is DVKVTQSSRYLVKRTGEKVFLECVQDMDHENMFWYRQDPGLGLRLIYFSYDVKMKEKGDIPEGYSVSREKKERFSLILESASTNQTSMYLCASSFLSDPYSNQPQHFGDGTRLSIL.

V and J are TRBV30 and TRBJ1-5; D remains ambiguous. The CDR3 covers 12 residues. Germline V gene sequence: CDR1 GTSNPN, CDR2 SVGIG (reference sequence). Deletions cut 4 bases from V and 4 bases from J, with 8 bases between. The CDR3 bases are TGTGCCTGGAACAGTGGGAATCAGCCCCAGCATTTT. Amino acid sequence: CAWNSGNQPQHF.

This chain links TRBV19 with TRBJ1-1; 7 nucleotides match TRBD1. Germline V lookup: CDR1 LNHDA, CDR2 SQIVND (reference sequence). The CDR3 loop spans 14 amino acids. V trimming: 3 bases; J trimming: 0 bases; junction bases outside the gene matches: 1. The CDR3 region has the DNA TGTGCCAGTAGTATCGGGACAGTGAACACTGAAGCTTTCTTT. This encodes CASSIGTVNTEAFF.

The rearrangement links TRBV13 to TRBJ2-5, with D perhaps matching TRBD2 (5 bases). V lost 5 bases and J lost 2, with 9 bases in between. The germline CDR1 and CDR2 sequences are PRHDT and FYEKMQ (reference sequence). The CDR3 has 13 residues. This CDR3 is CASSVGSQETQYF. The CDR3 DNA reads as TGTGCCAGCAGCGTGGGGAGTCAAGAGACCCAGTACTTC.

The chain combines TRBV29-1 with TRBJ1-1; no clear D gene. This CDR3 has 13 amino acids. Germline-derived CDR1 and CDR2 are SQVTM and ANQGSEA. Deletions cut 0 bases from V and 6 bases from J, with 11 bases between. CDR3 residues: CSVEEGVNAEAFF. As DNA, the CDR3 is TGCAGCGTTGAAGAGGGCGTAAACGCTGAAGCTTTCTTT.

The chain has TRBV7-2 and TRBJ1-1; D call uncertain. The V and J ends lost 1 base and 5 bases respectively, with 8 bases between them. From germline, CDR1 is SGHTA and CDR2 FQGNSA. The CDR3 has 13 amino acids. This CDR3 reads CASSLDRMTEAFF. The CDR3 nucleotides read TGTGCCAGCAGCTTAGATCGGATGACTGAAGCTTTCTTT.

The chain uses TRBV5-1 and TRBJ1-6; D remains unclear. The CDR3 contains 17 residues. Germline V gives CDR1 SGHRS, CDR2 YFSETQ. V lost 0 bases and J lost 5, with 15 bases in between. CDR3 residues: CASSLDDTAFDNSPLHF. CDR3 DNA: TGCGCCAGCAGCTTGGATGACACTGCCTTCGATAATTCACCCCTCCACTTT.

The chain uses TRBV2 and TRBJ2-7; D gene uncertain. The length of the CDR3 is 14 residues. Germline CDR1 reads SNHLY; CDR2 reads FYNNEI. With 5 bases removed from V and 1 base from J, the gap between germline ends came to 12 bases. The CDR3 region has the DNA TGTGCCAGCAGTCAGGACGGGTATTCCTACGAGCAGTACTTC. Translation: CASSQDGYSYEQYF.

This sequence joins TRBV19 and TRBJ2-1; possible D gene TRBD1, 6 bases. The CDR3 is 15 amino acids. V lost 5 bases, J lost 5 bases, and 16 bases lay in between. CDR1 is LNHDA and CDR2 is SQIVND in the germline V gene (reference sequence). The CDR3 region is CASSGFTGTNNEQFF. CDR3 bases: TGTGCCAGTAGTGGGTTTACAGGGACGAACAATGAGCAGTTCTTC.

This chain joins TRBV7-2 and TRBJ1-2; D remains unclear. The germline V gene encodes CDR1 SGHTA and CDR2 FQGNSA. Trimming took off 4 bases at V and 7 bases at J, with 10 bases between the two ends. The CDR3 covers 12 residues. The CDR3 sequence: CASSSALGGYTF. The CDR3 DNA is TGTGCCAGCAGCTCCGCCCTTGGTGGCTACACCTTC.

The V gene is TRBV20-1, the J gene TRBJ2-7, with D possibly TRBD1 on 6 matching bases. The CDR3 is 13 residues long. The germline CDR1 and CDR2 sequences are DFQATT and SNEGSKA (reference sequence). The ends were cut back, 3 bases at V and 0 bases at J, with 9 bases in the middle. CDR3 amino acids: CSASRQASYEQYF. The CDR3 DNA follows: TGCAGTGCTAGTCGACAGGCCTCCTACGAGCAGTACTTC.

The chain uses TRBV9 and TRBJ1-5, with no clear D. CDR1 and CDR2 from the germline V gene are SGDLS and YYNGEE. With 3 bases removed from V and 2 bases from J, the gap between germline ends came to 9 bases. CDR3 length equals 14 residues. The chain's CDR3 is CASSEGFGNQPQHF. The CDR3 DNA is TGTGCCAGCAGCGAGGGATTCGGCAATCAGCCCCAGCATTTT.

V is TRBV24-1 and J is TRBJ2-7; maybe TRBD1 (5 bases). In germline, CDR1 is KGHDR, CDR2 SFDVKD. The CDR3 extends over 15 amino acids. V shed 4 bases and J shed 0 bases, with 12 bases lying between them. The CDR3: CATSDPRTPSYEQYF. The CDR3 DNA sequence: TGTGCCACCAGTGACCCTCGGACACCCTCCTACGAGCAGTACTTC.

This chain links TRBV4-3 with TRBJ1-1, with D uncertain. Trimming cost V 1 base and J 10 bases, with 13 bases left between them. CDR3 length equals 13 residues. Germline CDR1 reads LGHNA; CDR2 reads YSLEER. The CDR3: CASSQAFWGGAFF. The CDR3 bases are TGCGCCAGCAGCCAAGCCTTCTGGGGTGGAGCTTTCTTT.

The genes are TRBV28 and TRBJ1-1, with 8 bases fitting TRBD1. This CDR3 has 12 residues. The trim removed 4 bases at V and 7 bases at J, leaving 2 bases unmatched. Germline V lookup: CDR1 MDHEN, CDR2 SYDVKM. In DNA form, the CDR3 reads TGTGCCAGCAGTTGGACAGGGTTTGAAGCTTTCTTT. This translates into CASSWTGFEAFF.

V is TRBV24-1 and J is TRBJ2-2; 10 bases line up with TRBD1. Germline CDR1 reads KGHDR; CDR2 reads SFDVKD. Trimming at V came to 2 bases and at J to 3 bases, leaving 5 bases not matched to a gene. The CDR3 has 17 amino acids. CDR3 sequence: CATSDSGQGIYTGELFF. The CDR3 DNA sequence: TGTGCCACCAGTGATTCGGGACAGGGGATTTACACCGGGGAGCTGTTTTTT.

CDR3 sequence: CASSLGAGGIASYEQYV. The CDR3 DNA is TGTGCCAGCAGTTTAGGGGCCGGCGGGATAGCCTCCTACGAGCAGTACGTC. The rearrangement links TRBV28 to TRBJ2-7; weak D call: TRBD2 (6 bases). Germline V gene lookup returns CDR1 MDHEN and CDR2 SYDVKM. V was pared by 2 bases and J by 0 bases, with 17 bases between. CDR3 size: 17 residues.

The V and J genes are TRBV30 and TRBJ2-1, with 7 bases aligning to TRBD2. After removal of 1 base from V and 0 bases from J, the junction contained 9 bases not matched to a gene. CDR1 GTSNPN and CDR2 SVGIG come from the germline V gene (reference sequence). This CDR3 comprises 17 residues. The CDR3 sequence: CAWSGVGGSSSYNEQFF. In nucleotides, the CDR3 is TGTGCCTGGAGTGGAGTCGGGGGGTCTAGCTCCTACAATGAGCAGTTCTTC.

The table lists this clone with a few counts. The V gene is TRBV5-4, the J gene TRBJ1-6; weak D call: TRBD1 (6 bases). There are 15 residues in the CDR3. Germline values: CDR1 SGHNT, CDR2 YYREEE (reference sequence). V was cut by 0 bases and J by 9 bases, with 13 bases left in between. The CDR3 DNA sequence: TGTGCCAGCAGCTTGGACAGGGCCAGCGGTTCACCCCTCCACTTT. Its translation is CASSLDRASGSPLHF.

The V and J genes are TRBV30 and TRBJ1-5; possibly TRBD1 for D (6 bases). V was clipped by 5 bases and J by 7 bases, with 15 bases between them. The CDR3 sequence is 13 residues long. Germline CDR1 is GTSNPN and CDR2 is SVGIG (reference sequence). In DNA, the CDR3 is TGTGCCTGGGAAGGGGGAGCAGGACAGCCCCAGCATTTT. Encoded protein: CAWEGGAGQPQHF.

The rearrangement joins TRBV25-1 to TRBJ2-4; no clear D gene. CDR1 is MGHDK and CDR2 is SYGVNS in the germline V gene. The CDR3 loop spans 15 amino acids. Trimming shortened V by 2 bases and J by 3 bases, and 11 bases separated the two germline ends. The CDR3 DNA reads TGTGCCAGCAGTGAAGGTGGCGGATTCAAAAACATTCAGTACTTC. Protein sequence: CASSEGGGFKNIQYF.

DNA for the CDR3: TGCGCCAGCAGCTTGGAGGGACAGGGGGCCGGATCACCCCTCCACTTT. Translating gives CASSLEGQGAGSPLHF. The chain links TRBV5-1 to TRBJ1-6, with 12 positions matching TRBD1. Germline V gene lookup returns CDR1 SGHRS and CDR2 YFSETQ. With V trimmed by 0 bases and J by 10 bases, 5 bases remained unmatched. The CDR3 sequence is 16 residues long.